This TCR beta chain was recovered during a study of STAT3 mutations in large granular lymphocyte leukemia. Study outcomes and limitations: Differing intervals and regimens complicate linking therapy response to clone burden. Every T-cell large granular lymphocyte leukemia patient had at least one immunodominant TCR beta clonotype. Suggested: STAT3 mutation was not the ancestral event for these clonal expansions.

The table came from immunoSEQ multiplex PCR; TCRdb's copy has only in-frame clones and leaves some out. The table records under 25,000 clones, 92% of them present only once. Notes on this clone: Its antigen is unidentified. This sample also contains other DNA sequences that code for the same CDR3.

V lost 1 base and J 1 base, leaving 8 bases between the germline ends. Germline-derived CDR1 and CDR2 are SEHNR and FQNEAQ (reference sequence). The length of the CDR3 is 14 residues. The source is a man aged 55 to 70 with T-cell large granular lymphocyte leukemia. Some clones in this sample may be carry-over from other donors' samples. V gene TRBV7-9 combines with J gene TRBJ2-7; D gene uncertain. The sample taken for sequencing was peripheral blood mononuclear cells. CDR3 residues: CASSLGVSSYEQYF. Written as DNA, the CDR3 is TGTGCCAGCAGCTTAGGGGTTAGTTCCTACGAGCAGTACTTC.